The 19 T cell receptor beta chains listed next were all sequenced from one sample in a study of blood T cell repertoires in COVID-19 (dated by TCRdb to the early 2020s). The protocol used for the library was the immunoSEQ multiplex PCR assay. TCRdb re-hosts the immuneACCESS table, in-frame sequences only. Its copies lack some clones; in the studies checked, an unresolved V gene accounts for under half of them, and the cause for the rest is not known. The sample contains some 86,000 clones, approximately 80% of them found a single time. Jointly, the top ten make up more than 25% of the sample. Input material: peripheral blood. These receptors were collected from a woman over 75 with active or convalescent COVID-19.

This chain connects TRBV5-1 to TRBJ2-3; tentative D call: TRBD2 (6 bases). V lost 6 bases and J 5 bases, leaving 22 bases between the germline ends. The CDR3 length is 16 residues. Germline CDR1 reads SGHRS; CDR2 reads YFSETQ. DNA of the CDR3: TGCGCCAGCACCCAGACGGACGGGAGAAGAAGAGATACGCAGTATTTT. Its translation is CASTQTDGRRRDTQYF.

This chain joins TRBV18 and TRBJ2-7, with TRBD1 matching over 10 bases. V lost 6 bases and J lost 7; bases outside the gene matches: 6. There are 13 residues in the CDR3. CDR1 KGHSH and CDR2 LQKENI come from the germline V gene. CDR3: CASSLGQGGEQYF. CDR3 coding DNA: TGTGCCAGCTCGCTCGGACAGGGGGGTGAGCAGTACTTC. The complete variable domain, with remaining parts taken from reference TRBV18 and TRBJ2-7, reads NAGVMQNPRHLVRRRGQEARLRCSPMKGHSHVYWYRQLPEEGLKFMVYLQKENIIDESGMPKERFSAEFPKEGPSILRIQQVVRGDSAAYFCASSLGQGGEQYFGPGTRLTVT.

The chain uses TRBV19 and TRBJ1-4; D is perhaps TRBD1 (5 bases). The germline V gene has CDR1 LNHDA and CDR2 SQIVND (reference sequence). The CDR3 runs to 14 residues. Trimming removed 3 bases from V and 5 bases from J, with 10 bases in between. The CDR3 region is CASSMGQGNEKLFF. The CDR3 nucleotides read TGTGCCAGTAGTATGGGGCAGGGAAATGAAAAACTGTTTTTT.

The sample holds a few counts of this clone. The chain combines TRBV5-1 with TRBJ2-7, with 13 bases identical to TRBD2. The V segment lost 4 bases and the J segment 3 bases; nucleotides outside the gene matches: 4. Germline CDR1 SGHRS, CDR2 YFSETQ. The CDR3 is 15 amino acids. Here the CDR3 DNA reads TGCGCCAGCAGCCCGGGACTAGCGGGACGCTACGAGCAGTACTTC. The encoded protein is CASSPGLAGRYEQYF.

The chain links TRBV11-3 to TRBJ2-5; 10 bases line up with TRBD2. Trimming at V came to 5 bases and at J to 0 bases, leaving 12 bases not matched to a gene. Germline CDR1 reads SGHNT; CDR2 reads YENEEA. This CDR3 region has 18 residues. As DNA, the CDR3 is TGTGCCAGCAGCCCATTTAGGGCTAGCGGGGGATACCAAGAGACCCAGTACTTC. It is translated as CASSPFRASGGYQETQYF.

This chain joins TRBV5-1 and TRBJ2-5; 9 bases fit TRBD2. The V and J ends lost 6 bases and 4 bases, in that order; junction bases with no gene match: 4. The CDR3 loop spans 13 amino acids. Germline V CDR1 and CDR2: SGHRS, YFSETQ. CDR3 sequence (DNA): TGCGCCAGCAATGGCGGGGGGGGAGAGACCCAGTACTTC. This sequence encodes CASNGGGGETQYF.

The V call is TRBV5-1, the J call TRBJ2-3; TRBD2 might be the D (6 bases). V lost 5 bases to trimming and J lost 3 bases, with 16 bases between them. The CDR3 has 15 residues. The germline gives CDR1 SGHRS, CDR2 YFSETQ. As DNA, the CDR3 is TGCGCCAGCAGGCCTCGGGGAGGCGAGACAGATACGCAGTATTTT. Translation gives CASRPRGGETDTQYF.

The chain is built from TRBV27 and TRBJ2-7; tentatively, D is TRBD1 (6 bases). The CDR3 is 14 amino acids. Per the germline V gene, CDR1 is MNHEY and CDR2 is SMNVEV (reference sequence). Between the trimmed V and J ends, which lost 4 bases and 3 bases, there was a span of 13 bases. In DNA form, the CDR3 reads TGTGCCAGCAGTTCATGGGACAAAATCTACGAGCAGTACTTC. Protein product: CASSSWDKIYEQYF.

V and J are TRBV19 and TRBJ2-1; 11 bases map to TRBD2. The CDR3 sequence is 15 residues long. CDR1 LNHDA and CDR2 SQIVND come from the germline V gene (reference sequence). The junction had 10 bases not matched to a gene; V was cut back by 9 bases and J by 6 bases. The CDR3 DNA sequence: TGTGCCAGCTACCATAGCGGGGGGGCCGTCAATGAGCAGTTCTTC. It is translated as CASYHSGGAVNEQFF.

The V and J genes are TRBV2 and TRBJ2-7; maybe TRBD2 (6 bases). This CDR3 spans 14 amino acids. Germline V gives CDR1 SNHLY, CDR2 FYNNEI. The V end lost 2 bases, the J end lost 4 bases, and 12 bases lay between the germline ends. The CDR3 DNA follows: TGTGCCAGCAGTGAACTAGCGTCCATATACGAGCAGTACTTC. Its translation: CASSELASIYEQYF.

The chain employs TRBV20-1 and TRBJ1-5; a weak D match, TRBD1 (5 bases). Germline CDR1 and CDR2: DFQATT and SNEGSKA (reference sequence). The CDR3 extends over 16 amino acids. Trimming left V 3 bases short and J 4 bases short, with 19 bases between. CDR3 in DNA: TGCAGTGCTAGTCGGGCAGGGCGTTTCGGAAATCAGCCCCAGCATTTT. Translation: CSASRAGRFGNQPQHF.

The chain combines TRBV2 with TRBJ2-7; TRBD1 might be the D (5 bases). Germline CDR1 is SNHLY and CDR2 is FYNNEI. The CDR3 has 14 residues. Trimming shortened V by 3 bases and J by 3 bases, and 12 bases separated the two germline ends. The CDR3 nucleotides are TGTGCCAGCAGTGATAGTACAGGATACTACGAGCAGTACTTC. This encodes CASSDSTGYYEQYF.

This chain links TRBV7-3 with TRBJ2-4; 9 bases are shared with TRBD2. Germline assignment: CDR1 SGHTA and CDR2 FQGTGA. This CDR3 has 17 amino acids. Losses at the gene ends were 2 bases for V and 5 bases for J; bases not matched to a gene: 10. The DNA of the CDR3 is TGTGCCAGCAGCTTATCAGGGGGAGCGGGAGGACAAAACATTCAGTACTTC. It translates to CASSLSGGAGGQNIQYF. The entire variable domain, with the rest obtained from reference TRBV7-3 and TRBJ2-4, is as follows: GAGVSQTPSNKVTEKGKYVELRCDPISGHTALYWYRQSLGQGPEFLIYFQGTGAADDSGLPNDRFFAVRPEGSVSTLKIQRTERGDSAVYLCASSLSGGAGGQNIQYFGAGTRLSVL.

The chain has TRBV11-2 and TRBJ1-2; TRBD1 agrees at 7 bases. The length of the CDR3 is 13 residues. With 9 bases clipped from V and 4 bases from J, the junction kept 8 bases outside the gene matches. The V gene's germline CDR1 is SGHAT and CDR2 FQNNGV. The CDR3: CASTGTDLYGYTF. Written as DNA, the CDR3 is TGTGCCAGTACGGGGACAGACCTCTATGGCTACACCTTC.

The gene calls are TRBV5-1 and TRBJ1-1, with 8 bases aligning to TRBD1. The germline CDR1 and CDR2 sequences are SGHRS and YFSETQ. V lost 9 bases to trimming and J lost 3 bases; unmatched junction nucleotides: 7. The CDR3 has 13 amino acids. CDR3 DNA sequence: TGCGCCACCTCCAGGGGGCGAGACACTGAAGCTTTCTTT. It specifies CATSRGRDTEAFF.

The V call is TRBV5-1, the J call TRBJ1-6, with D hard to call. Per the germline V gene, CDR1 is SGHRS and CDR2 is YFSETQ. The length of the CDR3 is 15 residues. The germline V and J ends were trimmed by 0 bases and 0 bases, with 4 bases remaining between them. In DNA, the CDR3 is TGCGCCAGCAGCTTGGGGGCCTCCTATAATTCACCCCTCCACTTT. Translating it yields CASSLGASYNSPLHF. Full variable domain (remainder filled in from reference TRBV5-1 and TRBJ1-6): KAGVTQTPRYLIKTRGQQVTLSCSPISGHRSVSWYQQTPGQGLQFLFEYFSETQRNKGNFPGRFSGRQFSNSRSEMNVSTLELGDSALYLCASSLGASYNSPLHFGNGTRLTVT.

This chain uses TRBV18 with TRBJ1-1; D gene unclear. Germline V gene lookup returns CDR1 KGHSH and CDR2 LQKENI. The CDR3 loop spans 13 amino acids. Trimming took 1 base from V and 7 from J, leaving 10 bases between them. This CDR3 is CASSPRREHEAFF. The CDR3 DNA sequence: TGTGCCAGCTCACCACGGCGGGAGCATGAAGCTTTCTTT.

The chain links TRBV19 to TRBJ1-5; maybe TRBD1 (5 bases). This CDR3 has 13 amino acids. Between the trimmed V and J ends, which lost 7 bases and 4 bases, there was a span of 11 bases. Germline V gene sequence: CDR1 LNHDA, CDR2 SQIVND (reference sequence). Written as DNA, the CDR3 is TGTGCCAGTACTTTTGGGGCTAATCAGCCCCAGCATTTT. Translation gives CASTFGANQPQHF.

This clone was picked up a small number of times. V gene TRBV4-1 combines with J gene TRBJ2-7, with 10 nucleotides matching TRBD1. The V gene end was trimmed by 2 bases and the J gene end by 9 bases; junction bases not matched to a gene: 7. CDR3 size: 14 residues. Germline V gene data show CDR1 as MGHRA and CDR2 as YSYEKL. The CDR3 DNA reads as TGCGCCAGCAGCCAACCGGGACAGGGGTCGGTGCAGTACTTC. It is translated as CASSQPGQGSVQYF.